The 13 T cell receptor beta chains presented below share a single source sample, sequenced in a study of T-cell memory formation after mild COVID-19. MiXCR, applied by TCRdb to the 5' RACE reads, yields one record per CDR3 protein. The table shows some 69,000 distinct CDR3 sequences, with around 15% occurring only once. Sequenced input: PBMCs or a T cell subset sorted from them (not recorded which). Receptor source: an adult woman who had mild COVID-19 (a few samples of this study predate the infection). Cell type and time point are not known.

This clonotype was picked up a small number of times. CDR3 residues: CASSSPTSGRGYNEQFF. In nucleotides, the CDR3 is TGCGCCAGCAGCTCACCGACTAGCGGGAGGGGGTACAATGAGCAGTTCTTC. The chain employs TRBV5-1 and TRBJ2-1, with 14 bases lining up with TRBD2. This CDR3 comprises 17 residues. Germline-derived CDR1 and CDR2 are SGHRS and YFSETQ. The V gene end was trimmed by 3 bases and the J gene end by 4 bases; junction bases not matched to a gene: 6.

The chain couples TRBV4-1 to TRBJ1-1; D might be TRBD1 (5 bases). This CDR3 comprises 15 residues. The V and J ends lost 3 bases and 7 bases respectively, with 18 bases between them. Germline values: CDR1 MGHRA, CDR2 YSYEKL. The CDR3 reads CASSHQPGELGEAFF. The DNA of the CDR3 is TGCGCCAGCAGCCATCAGCCGGGGGAGCTGGGTGAAGCTTTCTTT.

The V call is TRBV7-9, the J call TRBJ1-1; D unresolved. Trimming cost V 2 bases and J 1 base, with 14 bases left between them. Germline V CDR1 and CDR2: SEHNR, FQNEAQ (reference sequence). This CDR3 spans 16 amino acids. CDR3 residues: CASSLPPSPRNTEAFF. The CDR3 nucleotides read TGTGCCAGCAGCTTACCTCCCTCGCCGAGGAACACTGAAGCTTTCTTT. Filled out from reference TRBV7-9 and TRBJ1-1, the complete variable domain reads DTGVSQNPRHKITKRGQNVTFRCDPISEHNRLYWYRQTLGQGPEFLTYFQNEAQLEKSRLLSDRFSAERPKGSFSTLEIQRTEQGDSAMYLCASSLPPSPRNTEAFFGQGTRLTVV.

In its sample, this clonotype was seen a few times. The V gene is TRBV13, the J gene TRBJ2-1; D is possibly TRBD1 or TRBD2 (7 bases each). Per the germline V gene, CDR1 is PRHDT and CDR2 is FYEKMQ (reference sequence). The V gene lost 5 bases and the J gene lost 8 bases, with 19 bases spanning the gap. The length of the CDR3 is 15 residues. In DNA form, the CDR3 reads TGTGCCAGCAGCCCCAAGGGGGCGGGGGTCGATGAGCAGTTCTTC. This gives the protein CASSPKGAGVDEQFF.

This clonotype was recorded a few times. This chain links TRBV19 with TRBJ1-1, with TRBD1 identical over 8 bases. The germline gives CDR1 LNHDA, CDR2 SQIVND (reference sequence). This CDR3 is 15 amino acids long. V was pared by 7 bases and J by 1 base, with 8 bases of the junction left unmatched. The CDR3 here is CASKAIGQGNTEAFF. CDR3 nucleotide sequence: TGTGCCAGTAAAGCAATCGGACAGGGGAACACTGAAGCTTTCTTT.

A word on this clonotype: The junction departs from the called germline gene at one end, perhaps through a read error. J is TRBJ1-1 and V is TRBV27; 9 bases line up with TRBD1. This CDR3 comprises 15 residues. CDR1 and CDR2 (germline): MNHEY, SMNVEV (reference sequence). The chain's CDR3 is CASSLSGQGNTEALF. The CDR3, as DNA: TGTGCCAGCAGTTTATCAGGACAGGGGAACACTGAAGCTTTATTT.

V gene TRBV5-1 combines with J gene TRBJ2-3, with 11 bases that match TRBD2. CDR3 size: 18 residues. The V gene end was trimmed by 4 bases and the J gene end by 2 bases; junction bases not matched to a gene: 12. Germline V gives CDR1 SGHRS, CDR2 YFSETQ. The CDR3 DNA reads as TGCGCCAGCAGCCCTTTCGGATCGACTAGCGGGGTCACAGATACGCAGTATTTT. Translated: CASSPFGSTSGVTDTQYF.

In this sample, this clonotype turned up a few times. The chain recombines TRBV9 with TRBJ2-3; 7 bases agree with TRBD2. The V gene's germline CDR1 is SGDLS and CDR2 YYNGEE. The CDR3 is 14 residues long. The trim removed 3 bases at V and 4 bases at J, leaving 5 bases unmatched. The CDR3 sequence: CASSAYSGSDTQYF. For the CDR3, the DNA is TGTGCCAGCAGCGCTTATAGCGGGTCAGATACGCAGTATTTT.

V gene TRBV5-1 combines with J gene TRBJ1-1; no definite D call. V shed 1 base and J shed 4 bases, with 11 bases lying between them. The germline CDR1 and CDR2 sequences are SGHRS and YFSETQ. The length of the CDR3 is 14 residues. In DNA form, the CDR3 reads TGCGCCAGCAGCTTGAGGCATTCGGGCACTGAAGCTTTCTTT. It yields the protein CASSLRHSGTEAFF.

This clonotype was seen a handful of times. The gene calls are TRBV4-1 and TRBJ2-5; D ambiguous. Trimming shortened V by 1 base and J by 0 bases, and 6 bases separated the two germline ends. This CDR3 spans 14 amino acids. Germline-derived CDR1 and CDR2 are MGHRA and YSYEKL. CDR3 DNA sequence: TGCGCCAGCAGCCAAGTTAAGGACCAAGAGACCCAGTACTTC. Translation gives CASSQVKDQETQYF.

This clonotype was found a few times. DNA for the CDR3: TGTGCCAGCAGTTTCGGGTATGGAGTTCTCGAGCAGTACTTC. It specifies CASSFGYGVLEQYF. The V and J genes are TRBV12-3 or TRBV12-4 and TRBJ2-7; D gene uncertain. This CDR3 region has 14 residues. Trimming removed 3 bases from V and 6 bases from J, with 15 bases in between.

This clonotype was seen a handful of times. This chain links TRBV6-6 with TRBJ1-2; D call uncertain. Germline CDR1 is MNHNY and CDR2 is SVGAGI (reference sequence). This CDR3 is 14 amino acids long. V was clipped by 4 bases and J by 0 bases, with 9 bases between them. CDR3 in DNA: TGTGCCAGCAGTTTGGCAGCATCTAACTATGGCTACACCTTC. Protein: CASSLAASNYGYTF.

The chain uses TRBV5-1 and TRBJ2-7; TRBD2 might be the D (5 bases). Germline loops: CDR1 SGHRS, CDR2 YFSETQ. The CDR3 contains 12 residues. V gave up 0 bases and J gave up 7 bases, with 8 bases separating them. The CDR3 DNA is TGCGCCAGCAGCTTGGGGGAGAGGGAGCAGTACTTC. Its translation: CASSLGEREQYF. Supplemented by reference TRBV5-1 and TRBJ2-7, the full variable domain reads KAGVTQTPRYLIKTRGQQVTLSCSPISGHRSVSWYQQTPGQGLQFLFEYFSETQRNKGNFPGRFSGRQFSNSRSEMNVSTLELGDSALYLCASSLGEREQYFGPGTRLTVT.